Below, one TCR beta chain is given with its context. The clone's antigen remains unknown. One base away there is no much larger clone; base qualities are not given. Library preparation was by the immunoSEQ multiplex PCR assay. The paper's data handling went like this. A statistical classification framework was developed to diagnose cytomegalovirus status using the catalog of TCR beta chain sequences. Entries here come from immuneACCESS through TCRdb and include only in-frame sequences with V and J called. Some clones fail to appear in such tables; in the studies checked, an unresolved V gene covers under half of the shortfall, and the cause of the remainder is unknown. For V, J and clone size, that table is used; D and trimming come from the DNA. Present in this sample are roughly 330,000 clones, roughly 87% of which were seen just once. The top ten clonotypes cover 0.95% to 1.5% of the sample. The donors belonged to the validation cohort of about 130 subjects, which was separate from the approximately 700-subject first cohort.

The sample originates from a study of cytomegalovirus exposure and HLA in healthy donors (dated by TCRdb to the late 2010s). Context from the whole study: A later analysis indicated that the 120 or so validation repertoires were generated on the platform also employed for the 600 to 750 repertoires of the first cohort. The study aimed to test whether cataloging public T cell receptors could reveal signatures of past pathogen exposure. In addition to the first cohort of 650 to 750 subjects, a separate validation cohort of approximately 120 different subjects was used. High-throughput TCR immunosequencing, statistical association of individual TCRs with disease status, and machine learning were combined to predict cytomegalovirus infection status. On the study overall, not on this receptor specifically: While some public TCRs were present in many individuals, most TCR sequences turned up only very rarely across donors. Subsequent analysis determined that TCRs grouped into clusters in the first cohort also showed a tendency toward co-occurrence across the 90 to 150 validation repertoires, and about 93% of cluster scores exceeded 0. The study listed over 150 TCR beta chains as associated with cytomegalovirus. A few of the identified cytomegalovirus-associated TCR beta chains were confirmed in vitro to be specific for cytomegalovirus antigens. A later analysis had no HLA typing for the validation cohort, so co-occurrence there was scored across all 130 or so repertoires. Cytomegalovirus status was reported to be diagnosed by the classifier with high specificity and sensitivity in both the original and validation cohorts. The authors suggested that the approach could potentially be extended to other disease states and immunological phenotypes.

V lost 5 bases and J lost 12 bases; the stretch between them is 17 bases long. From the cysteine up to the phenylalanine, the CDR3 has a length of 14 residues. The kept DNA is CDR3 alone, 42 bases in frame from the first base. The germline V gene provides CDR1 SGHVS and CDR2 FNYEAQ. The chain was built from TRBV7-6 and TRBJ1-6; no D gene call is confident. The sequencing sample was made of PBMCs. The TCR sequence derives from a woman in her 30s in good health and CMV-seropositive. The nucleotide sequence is TGTGCCAGCAGCCCTACCGAGGGTCCGGTACCCCTCCACTTT. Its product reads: CASSPTEGPVPLHF.